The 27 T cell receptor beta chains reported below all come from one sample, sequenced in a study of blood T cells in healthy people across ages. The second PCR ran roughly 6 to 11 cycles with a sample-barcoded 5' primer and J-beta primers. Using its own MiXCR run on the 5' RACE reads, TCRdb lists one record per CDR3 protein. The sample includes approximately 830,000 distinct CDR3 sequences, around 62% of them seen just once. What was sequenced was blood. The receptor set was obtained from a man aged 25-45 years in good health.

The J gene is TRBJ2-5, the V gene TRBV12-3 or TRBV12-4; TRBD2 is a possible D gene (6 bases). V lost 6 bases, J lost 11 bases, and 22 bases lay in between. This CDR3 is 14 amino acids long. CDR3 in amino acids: CASSLGGDAGKQYF. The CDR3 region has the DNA TGTGCCAGCAGCCTGGGTGGAGACGCGGGGAAGCAGTACTTC.

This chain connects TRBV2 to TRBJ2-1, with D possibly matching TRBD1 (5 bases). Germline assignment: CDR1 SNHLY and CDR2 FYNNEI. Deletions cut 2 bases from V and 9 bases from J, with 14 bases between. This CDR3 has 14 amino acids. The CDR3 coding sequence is TGTGCCAGCAGTGAATTTACAGGCCACAGTGAGCAGTTCTTC. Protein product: CASSEFTGHSEQFF.

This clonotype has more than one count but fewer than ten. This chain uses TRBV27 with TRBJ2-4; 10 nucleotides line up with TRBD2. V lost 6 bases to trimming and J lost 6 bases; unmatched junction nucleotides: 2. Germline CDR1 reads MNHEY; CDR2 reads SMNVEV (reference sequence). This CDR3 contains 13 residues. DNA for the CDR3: TGTGCCAGCAGCCGGACTAGCGGAAACATTCAGTACTTC. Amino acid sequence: CASSRTSGNIQYF.

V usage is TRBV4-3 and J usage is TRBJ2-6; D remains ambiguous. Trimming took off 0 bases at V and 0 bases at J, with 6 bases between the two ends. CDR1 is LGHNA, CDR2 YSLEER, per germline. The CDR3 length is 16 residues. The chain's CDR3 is CASSQDAHSGANVLTF. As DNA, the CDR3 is TGCGCCAGCAGCCAAGATGCACACTCTGGGGCCAACGTCCTGACTTTC.

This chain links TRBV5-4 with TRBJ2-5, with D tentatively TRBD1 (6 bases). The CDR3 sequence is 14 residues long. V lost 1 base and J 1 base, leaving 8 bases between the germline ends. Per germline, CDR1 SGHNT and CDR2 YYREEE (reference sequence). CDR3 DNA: TGTGCCAGCAGCTTGACAGGGTGCCAAGAGACCCAGTACTTC. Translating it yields CASSLTGCQETQYF.

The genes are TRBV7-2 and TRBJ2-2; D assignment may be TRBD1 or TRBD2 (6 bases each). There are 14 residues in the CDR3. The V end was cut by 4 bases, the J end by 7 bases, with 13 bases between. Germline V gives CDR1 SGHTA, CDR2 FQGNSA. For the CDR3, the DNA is TGTGCCAGCAGCTCGGGGGCCTCGGGCGGGGAGCTGTTTTTT. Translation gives CASSSGASGGELFF.

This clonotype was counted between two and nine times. This chain's CDR3 is CASSLELSEQYF. The CDR3 DNA reads TGTGCCAGCAGTTTAGAACTAAGCGAGCAGTACTTC. The chain couples TRBV12-3 or TRBV12-4 to TRBJ2-4; D gene unclear. The DNA end is a closer match to TRBJ2-7, so the J assignment may be wrong. The CDR3 runs to 12 residues.

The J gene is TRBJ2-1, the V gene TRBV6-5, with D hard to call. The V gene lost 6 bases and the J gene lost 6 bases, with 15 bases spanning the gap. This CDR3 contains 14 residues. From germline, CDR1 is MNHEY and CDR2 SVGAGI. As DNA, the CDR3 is TGTGCCAGCAGGTACAGTCGATTAAGCAATGAGCAGTTCTTC. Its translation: CASRYSRLSNEQFF.

The CDR3 protein is CASNPGGENYGYTF. The CDR3 DNA reads TGTGCCAGCAACCCCGGGGGGGAGAACTATGGCTACACCTTC. The chain recombines TRBV7-9 with TRBJ1-2; D perhaps matches TRBD1 (5 bases). Germline CDR1 and CDR2: SEHNR and FQNEAQ (reference sequence). V was cut by 7 bases and J by 2 bases, with 14 bases left in between. The CDR3 runs to 14 residues.

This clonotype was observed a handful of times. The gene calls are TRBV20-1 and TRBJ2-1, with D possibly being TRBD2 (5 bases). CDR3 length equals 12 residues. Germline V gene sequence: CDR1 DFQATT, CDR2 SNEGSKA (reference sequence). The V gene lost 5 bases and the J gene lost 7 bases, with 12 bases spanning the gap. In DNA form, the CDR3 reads TGCAGTGCTCGTGTCCGAGGGAATGAGCAGTTCTTC. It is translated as CSARVRGNEQFF.

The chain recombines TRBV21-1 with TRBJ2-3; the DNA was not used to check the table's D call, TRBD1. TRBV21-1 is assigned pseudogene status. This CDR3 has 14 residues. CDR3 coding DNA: TGTGCCAGCAGCCCCCGGACTAGCACAGATACGCAGTATTTT. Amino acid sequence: CASSPRTSTDTQYF.

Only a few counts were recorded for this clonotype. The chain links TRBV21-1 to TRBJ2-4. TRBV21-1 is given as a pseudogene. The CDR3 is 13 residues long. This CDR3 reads CASCETCKNIQYF. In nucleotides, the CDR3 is TGTGCCAGCTGCGAGACGTGCAAAAACATTCAGTACTTC.

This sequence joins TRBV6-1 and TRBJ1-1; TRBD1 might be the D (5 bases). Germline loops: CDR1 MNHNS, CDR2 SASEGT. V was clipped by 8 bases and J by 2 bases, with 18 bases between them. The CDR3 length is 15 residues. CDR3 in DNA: TGTGCCAGCGGGGGAGTTGGGGGGTACAACACTGAAGCTTTCTTT. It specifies CASGGVGGYNTEAFF.

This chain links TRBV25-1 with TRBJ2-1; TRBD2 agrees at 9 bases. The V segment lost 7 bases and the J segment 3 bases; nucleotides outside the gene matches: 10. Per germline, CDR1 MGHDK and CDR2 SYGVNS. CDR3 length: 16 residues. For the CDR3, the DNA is TGTGCCAGCACCAAAGACGGGCGGGGGGGCTACAATGAGCAGTTCTTC. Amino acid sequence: CASTKDGRGGYNEQFF.

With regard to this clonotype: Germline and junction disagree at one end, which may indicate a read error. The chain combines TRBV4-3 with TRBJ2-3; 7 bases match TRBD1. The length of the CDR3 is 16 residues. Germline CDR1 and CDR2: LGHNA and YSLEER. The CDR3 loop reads CAGSPQGGRGSDTQYF. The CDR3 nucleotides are TGCGCCGGCAGCCCCCAAGGGGGCCGAGGGTCAGATACGCAGTATTTT.

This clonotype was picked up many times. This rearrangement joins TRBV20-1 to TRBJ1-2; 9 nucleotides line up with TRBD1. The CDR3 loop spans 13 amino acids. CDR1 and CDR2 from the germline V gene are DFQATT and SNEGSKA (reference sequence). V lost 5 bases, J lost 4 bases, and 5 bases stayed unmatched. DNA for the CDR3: TGCAGTGCTTGGGGACAGGGAGGCTATGGCTACACCTTC. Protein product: CSAWGQGGYGYTF.

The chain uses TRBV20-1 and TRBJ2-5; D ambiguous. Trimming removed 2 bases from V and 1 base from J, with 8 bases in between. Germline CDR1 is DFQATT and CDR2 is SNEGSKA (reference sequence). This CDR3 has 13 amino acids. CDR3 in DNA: TGCAGTGCTAGACTAATACCCCAAGAGACCCAGTACTTC. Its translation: CSARLIPQETQYF.

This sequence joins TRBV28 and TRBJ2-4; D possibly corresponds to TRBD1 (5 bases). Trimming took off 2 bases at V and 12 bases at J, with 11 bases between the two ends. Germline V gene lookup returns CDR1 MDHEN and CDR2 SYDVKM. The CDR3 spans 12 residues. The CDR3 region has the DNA TGTGCCAGCAGTTTACCGCAGACAGATCAGTACTTC. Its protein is CASSLPQTDQYF.

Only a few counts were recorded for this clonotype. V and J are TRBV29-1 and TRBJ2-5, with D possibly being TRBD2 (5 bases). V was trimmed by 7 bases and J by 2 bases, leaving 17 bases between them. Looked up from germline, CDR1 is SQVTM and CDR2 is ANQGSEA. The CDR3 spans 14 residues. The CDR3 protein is CSGEGGLQQETQYF. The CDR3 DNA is TGCAGCGGTGAGGGCGGACTCCAGCAAGAGACCCAGTACTTC.

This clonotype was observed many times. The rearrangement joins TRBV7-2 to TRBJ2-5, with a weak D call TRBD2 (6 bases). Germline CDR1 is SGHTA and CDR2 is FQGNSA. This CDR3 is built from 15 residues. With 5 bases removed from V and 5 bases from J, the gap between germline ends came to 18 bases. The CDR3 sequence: CASSPGGAGRETQYF. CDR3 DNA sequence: TGTGCCAGCAGCCCAGGTGGGGCGGGACGGGAGACCCAGTACTTC.

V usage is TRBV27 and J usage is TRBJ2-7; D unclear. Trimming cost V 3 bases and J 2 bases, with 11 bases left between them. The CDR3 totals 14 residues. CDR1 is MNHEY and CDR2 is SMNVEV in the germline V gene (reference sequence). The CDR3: CASSFSGYTYEQYF. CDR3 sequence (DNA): TGTGCCAGCAGTTTTTCTGGCTACACCTACGAGCAGTACTTC.

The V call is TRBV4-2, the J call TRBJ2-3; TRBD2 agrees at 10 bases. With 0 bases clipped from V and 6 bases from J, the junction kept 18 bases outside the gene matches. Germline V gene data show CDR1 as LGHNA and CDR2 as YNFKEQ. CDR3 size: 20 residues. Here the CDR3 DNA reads TGTGCCAGCAGCCAAGATGCCAATCACAATAGCGGGGGGATCACGGATACGCAGTATTTT. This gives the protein CASSQDANHNSGGITDTQYF.

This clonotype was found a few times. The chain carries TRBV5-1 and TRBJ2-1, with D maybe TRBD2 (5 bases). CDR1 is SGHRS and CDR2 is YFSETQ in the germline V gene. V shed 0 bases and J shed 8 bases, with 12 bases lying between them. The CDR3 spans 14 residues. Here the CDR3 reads CASSLAAGRDEQFF. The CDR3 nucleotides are TGCGCCAGCAGCTTGGCGGCGGGTAGGGATGAGCAGTTCTTC.

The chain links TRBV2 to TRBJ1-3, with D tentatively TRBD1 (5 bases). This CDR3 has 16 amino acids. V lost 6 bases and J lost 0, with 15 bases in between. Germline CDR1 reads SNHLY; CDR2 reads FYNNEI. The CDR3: CASSPYWGHSGNTIYF. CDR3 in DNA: TGTGCCAGCAGCCCATACTGGGGCCACTCTGGAAACACCATATATTTT.

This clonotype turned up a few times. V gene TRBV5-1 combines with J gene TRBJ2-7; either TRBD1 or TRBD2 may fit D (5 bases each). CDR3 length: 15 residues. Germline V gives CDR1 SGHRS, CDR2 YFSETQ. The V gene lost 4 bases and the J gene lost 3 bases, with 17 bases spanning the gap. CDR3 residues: CASSPSVGAHYEQYF. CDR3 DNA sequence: TGCGCCAGCAGCCCCTCCGTCGGGGCACACTACGAGCAGTACTTC.

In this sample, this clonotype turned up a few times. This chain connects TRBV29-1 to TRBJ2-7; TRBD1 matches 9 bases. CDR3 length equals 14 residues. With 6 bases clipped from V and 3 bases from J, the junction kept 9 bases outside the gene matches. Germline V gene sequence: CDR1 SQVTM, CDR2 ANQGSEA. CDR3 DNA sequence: TGCAGCGTCCCCGCACAGGGGGCCCTCTACGAGCAGTACTTC. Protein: CSVPAQGALYEQYF.

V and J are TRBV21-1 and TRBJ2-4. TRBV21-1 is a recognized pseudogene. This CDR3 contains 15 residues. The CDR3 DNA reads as TGTGCCAGCAGCAAATCGGACTCTTCCAAAAACATTCAGTACTTC. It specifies CASSKSDSSKNIQYF.